Following are 20 T cell receptor beta chains from one sample sequenced in a study of CD8+CD57+ T cells in acquired aplastic anemia. Before being chosen for sequencing, patients had shown CD8+CD57+ cell expansion by flow cytometry. The study profiled TCR beta VDJ and CDR3 using genomic DNA as template. TCRdb itself ran the reads through MiXCR, one entry per CDR3 protein. This table holds about 98,000 distinct CDR3 sequences, around two thirds found once. Sequenced input: sorted CD4+, CD8+, or CD8+CD57+ T cells (not recorded which) from PBMCs. These receptor sequences come from a human donor with aplastic anemia.

The chain recombines TRBV24-1 with TRBJ2-2; TRBD2 agrees at 13 bases. V was pared by 2 bases and J by 0 bases, with 11 bases of the junction left unmatched. Germline loops: CDR1 KGHDR, CDR2 SFDVKD. The CDR3 is 21 residues long. The CDR3 protein is CATSDYPGLAGSPTNTGELFF. The CDR3 DNA follows: TGTGCCACCAGTGATTATCCGGGACTAGCGGGATCACCCACGAACACCGGGGAGCTGTTTTTT.

The genes are TRBV19 and TRBJ1-1; D is unclear. CDR1 LNHDA and CDR2 SQIVND come from the germline V gene (reference sequence). The CDR3 is made up of 11 amino acids. Trimming stripped 5 bases from V and 11 bases from J, with 12 bases between. The CDR3 spells CASSQSYAAFF. CDR3 in DNA: TGTGCCAGTAGTCAGTCATACGCGGCTTTCTTT.

The V and J genes are TRBV3-1 and TRBJ2-5; D possibly corresponds to TRBD2 (7 bases). The germline CDR1 and CDR2 sequences are LGHDT and YNNKEL (reference sequence). The CDR3 totals 13 residues. V dropped 5 bases and J dropped 3 bases, with 10 bases sitting between them. This chain's CDR3 is CASSGGAKETQYF. Here the CDR3 DNA reads TGTGCCAGCAGCGGGGGGGCCAAAGAGACCCAGTACTTC.

This clonotype has more than one count but fewer than ten. The CDR3 here is CASSLSGQTNSPLHF. The CDR3 DNA reads TGCGCCAGCAGCCTATCTGGACAGACGAATTCACCCCTCCACTTT. The chain has TRBV5-1 and TRBJ1-6, with D perhaps TRBD1 (6 bases). With 4 bases removed from V and 7 bases from J, the gap between germline ends came to 15 bases. The CDR3 spans 15 residues. CDR1 and CDR2 from the germline V gene are SGHRS and YFSETQ.

For the CDR3, the DNA is TGTGCCACCAGCCTCTCAGTTACAGGGGGCTATGGCTACACCTTC. This codes for CATSLSVTGGYGYTF. The V and J genes are TRBV15 and TRBJ1-2, with TRBD1 matching over 8 bases. V shed 5 bases, J shed 4 bases, and the junction held 9 bases outside the gene matches. The germline V gene encodes CDR1 LNHNV and CDR2 YYDKDF (reference sequence). The CDR3 has 15 residues.

The rearrangement joins TRBV24-1 to TRBJ2-5; tentatively, D is TRBD1 (5 bases). Germline lookup yields CDR1 KGHDR and CDR2 SFDVKD. Deletions cut 4 bases from V and 11 bases from J, with 16 bases between. The CDR3 runs 13 residues. CDR3 region: CATSEQPGSEQYF. Here the CDR3 DNA reads TGTGCCACCAGTGAACAACCAGGGTCAGAGCAGTACTTC.

This clonotype came up once. The chain couples TRBV12-3 or TRBV12-4 to TRBJ1-1, with 7 bases that match TRBD1. The CDR3 is 12 amino acids. V trimming: 6 bases; J trimming: 9 bases; junction bases outside the gene matches: 7. The CDR3 sequence is CASRASTGQAFF. The CDR3 nucleotides read TGTGCCAGCAGAGCCTCGACAGGGCAAGCTTTCTTT.

This clonotype has a handful of counts. The chain is built from TRBV7-7 and TRBJ2-3, with unresolved D. Germline V gene sequence: CDR1 SSHAT, CDR2 FNYEAQ (reference sequence). This CDR3 has 13 amino acids. V was trimmed by 5 bases and J by 0 bases, leaving 6 bases between them. The CDR3 DNA follows: TGTGCCAGCAGCCAAATAAGCACAGATACGCAGTATTTT. Its protein is CASSQISTDTQYF.

The gene calls are TRBV2 and TRBJ2-1, with D possibly being TRBD1 (5 bases). The CDR3 runs to 12 residues. The V end was cut by 4 bases, the J end by 14 bases, with 15 bases between. Germline V gene sequence: CDR1 SNHLY, CDR2 FYNNEI. This CDR3 is CASSAGLTVEFF. CDR3 DNA sequence: TGTGCCAGCAGTGCTGGGTTGACAGTGGAGTTCTTC.

This clonotype was counted at least ten times. V gene TRBV9 combines with J gene TRBJ1-1; D gene ambiguous. Germline V gene data show CDR1 as SGDLS and CDR2 as YYNGEE. The CDR3 extends over 12 amino acids. V was shortened by 8 bases and J by 1 base, with 9 bases between the two germline ends. CDR3 amino acids: CASVGENTEAFF. The CDR3 DNA reads TGTGCCAGTGTGGGTGAGAACACTGAAGCTTTCTTT.

The chain employs TRBV9 and TRBJ1-1, with D maybe TRBD1 (5 bases). Germline CDR1 reads SGDLS; CDR2 reads YYNGEE. The ends were cut back, 4 bases at V and 4 bases at J, with 20 bases in the middle. The CDR3 length is 16 residues. CDR3 in amino acids: CASSPRGEGPGTEAFF. For the CDR3, the DNA is TGTGCCAGCAGCCCGCGAGGGGAGGGTCCGGGCACTGAAGCTTTCTTT.

In this sample, this clonotype turned up once. V is TRBV5-5 and J is TRBJ2-1; 8 positions match TRBD1. The J segment lost 4 bases and the V segment lost 4 bases, leaving 4 bases of the junction unmatched. This CDR3 has 14 amino acids. Germline V gene sequence: CDR1 SGHKS, CDR2 YYEKEE (reference sequence). In DNA, the CDR3 is TGTGCCAGCAGCCGAGGACAGGGATACAATGAGCAGTTCTTC. Encoded protein: CASSRGQGYNEQFF.

V is TRBV29-1 and J is TRBJ2-7; D call uncertain. The CDR3 has 12 residues. With 3 bases removed from V and 1 base from J, the gap between germline ends came to 7 bases. Germline CDR1 reads SQVTM; CDR2 reads ANQGSEA. In nucleotides, the CDR3 is TGCAGCGTTGAGGTCGGGTCCTACGAGCAGTACTTC. Its translation is CSVEVGSYEQYF.

This chain links TRBV24-1 with TRBJ2-3, with no clear D. The CDR3 has 13 amino acids. Per the germline V gene, CDR1 is KGHDR and CDR2 is SFDVKD. Trimming removed 5 bases at V and 2 bases at J, with 7 bases between. The CDR3, as DNA: TGTGCCACCAGTGGAGTTACCACAGATACGCAGTATTTT. Protein sequence: CATSGVTTDTQYF.

The chain employs TRBV3-1 and TRBJ1-5; weak D call: TRBD1 (6 bases). CDR3 length: 17 residues. V lost 0 bases and J 0 bases, leaving 12 bases between the germline ends. Germline CDR1 and CDR2: LGHDT and YNNKEL (reference sequence). As DNA, the CDR3 is TGTGCCAGCAGCCAAGATCAAGGCAGGGGTAGCAATCAGCCCCAGCATTTT. As protein: CASSQDQGRGSNQPQHF.

This clonotype has only a few counts. This chain uses TRBV29-1 with TRBJ2-3; 7 nucleotides line up with TRBD2. This CDR3 spans 17 amino acids. V was pared by 6 bases and J by 2 bases, with 17 bases of the junction left unmatched. Germline V gene sequence: CDR1 SQVTM, CDR2 ANQGSEA. The chain's CDR3 is CSVGGTGGLTNTDTQYF. The CDR3 DNA reads TGCAGCGTCGGCGGGACGGGGGGTCTGACAAACACAGATACGCAGTATTTT.

The V and J genes are TRBV20-1 and TRBJ1-4, with D perhaps TRBD1 (6 bases). The CDR3 runs 14 residues. The V end was cut by 3 bases, the J end by 8 bases, with 16 bases between. Germline CDR1 DFQATT, CDR2 SNEGSKA (reference sequence). This CDR3 reads CSARVQGLGEKLFF. For the CDR3, the DNA is TGCAGTGCTAGGGTTCAGGGGTTAGGGGAAAAACTGTTTTTT.

The CDR3 reads CSVDRLAQANYGYTF. DNA for the CDR3: TGCAGCGTTGATAGGTTGGCGCAGGCTAACTATGGCTACACCTTC. The chain joins TRBV29-1 to TRBJ1-2; unclear D gene. Germline V lookup: CDR1 SQVTM, CDR2 ANQGSEA. This CDR3 region has 15 residues. Trimming took off 3 bases at V and 0 bases at J, with 14 bases between the two ends.

This clonotype was detected only once. The DNA of the CDR3 is TGTGCCACCAGTGAGCCCGGGACAGGGGAGGGCTATGGCTACACCTTC. It codes for CATSEPGTGEGYGYTF. The chain combines TRBV24-1 with TRBJ1-2, with 10 bases lining up with TRBD1. In germline, CDR1 is KGHDR, CDR2 SFDVKD. The junction had 8 bases not matched to a gene; V was cut back by 4 bases and J by 4 bases. CDR3 length: 16 residues.

J is TRBJ2-1 and V is TRBV10-1, with 14 bases aligning to TRBD2. Germline V CDR1 and CDR2: WNHNN, SYGVQD (reference sequence). Trimming removed 6 bases from V and 7 bases from J; junction bases left unmatched: 5. The CDR3 runs 15 residues. DNA of the CDR3: TGCGCCAGCAGCGTGGGACTAGCGGGAGCAAATGAGCAGTTCTTC. Translating gives CASSVGLAGANEQFF.